The entry that follows covers one T cell receptor beta chain sequence. The data were taken from a study of early T cells in non-severe SARS-CoV-2 infection. TCRdb passed the 5' RACE reads through MiXCR, listing each CDR3 protein once. The sample carries fewer than 80,000 distinct CDR3 sequences, around 11% recorded once. The sample in question was whole blood, obtained at baseline. This TCR was recovered from an adult who was a healthcare worker with PCR-confirmed SARS-CoV-2 infection or an uninfected control (not recorded which).

The CDR3 is CASSYTGEISYGYTF. Here the CDR3 DNA reads TGTGCCAGCAGTTACACAGGGGAGATAAGCTATGGCTACACCTTC. The V gene is TRBV6-5, the J gene TRBJ1-2; 7 bases are a match to TRBD1. This CDR3 comprises 15 residues. Germline V gives CDR1 MNHEY, CDR2 SVGAGI. V was pared by 2 bases and J by 4 bases, with 7 bases of the junction left unmatched.